Each of the 10 T cell receptor beta chains below was sequenced from the same sample in a study of Graves' ophthalmopathy and Graves' hyperthyroidism. RNA served as the template for amplifying TCR beta CDR3 regions. An opening RT-PCR round employed HTBI primers and preceded a second-round multiplex PCR. TCRdb passed the multiplex PCR reads through MiXCR, listing each CDR3 protein once. The sample contains 900,000 to 1,200,000 distinct CDR3 sequences, around a third of which appear only once. The source material was peripheral blood or thyroid tissue (not recorded which). The origin of the receptors is an adult man with Graves' hyperthyroidism.

Worth noting for this clonotype: A single base separates this from a much larger clone, so it may be a read error. For the CDR3, the DNA is TGTGCCAGCTTCAGGGGTCGGAACACTGAAGCTTTCTTT. The encoded protein is CASFRGRNTEAFF. This rearrangement joins TRBV2 to TRBJ1-1, with D perhaps TRBD1 (6 bases). Germline V lookup: CDR1 SNHLY, CDR2 FYNNEI. The CDR3 is made up of 13 amino acids. V shed 8 bases and J shed 1 base, with 11 bases lying between them.

At least ten counts were recorded for this clonotype. The gene calls are TRBV10-3 and TRBJ2-7; D gene unclear. Germline V gene lookup returns CDR1 ENHRY and CDR2 SYGVKD. V lost 4 bases, J lost 0 bases, and 10 bases lay in between. The CDR3 is 14 residues long. Here the CDR3 DNA reads TGTGCCATCAGTGGCAGGTTGACCTCCTACGAGCAGTACTTC. Residues: CAISGRLTSYEQYF.

Comment on this clonotype: With a much larger clone just one base away, this may be a read error. The chain couples TRBV7-9 to TRBJ2-7; 10 bases line up with TRBD2. Germline loops: CDR1 SEHNR, CDR2 FQNEAQ (reference sequence). The CDR3 totals 13 residues. V trimming: 8 bases; J trimming: 5 bases; junction bases outside the gene matches: 6. The CDR3, as DNA: TGTGCCAGCTCCGAACTAGCGGGAAACGAGCAGTACTTC. Translated, it gives CASSELAGNEQYF. Full variable domain (missing parts from reference TRBV7-9 and TRBJ2-7): DTGVSQNPRHKITKRGQNVTFRCDPISEHNRLYWYRQTLGQGPEFLTYFQNEAQLEKSRLLSDRFSAERPKGSFSTLEIQRTEQGDSAMYLCASSELAGNEQYFGPGTRLTVT.

This clonotype has ten or more counts. The rearrangement links TRBV15 to TRBJ2-5; maybe TRBD1 (6 bases). The germline CDR1 and CDR2 sequences are LNHNV and YYDKDF (reference sequence). This CDR3 is built from 16 residues. Trimming took off 0 bases at V and 1 base at J, with 12 bases between the two ends. CDR3: CATSRDLDSGQETQYF. The CDR3 DNA is TGTGCCACCAGCAGAGATTTGGACAGTGGCCAAGAGACCCAGTACTTC.

This clonotype was found a few times. This chain uses TRBV7-9 with TRBJ2-2; D is perhaps TRBD2 (5 bases). V dropped 4 bases and J dropped 8 bases, with 23 bases sitting between them. The CDR3 has 17 residues. Germline V gene data show CDR1 as SEHNR and CDR2 as FQNEAQ (reference sequence). CDR3 nucleotides: TGTGCCAGCAGCTCCGACCCAATTGAGGAACGGAGGGGGGAGCTGTTTTTT. Its translation is CASSSDPIEERRGELFF.

The chain has TRBV29-1 and TRBJ2-7, with 10 bases fitting TRBD1. Germline V gene lookup returns CDR1 SQVTM and CDR2 ANQGSEA. CDR3 length: 12 residues. With V trimmed by 4 bases and J by 7 bases, 4 bases remained unmatched. CDR3 sequence: CSVGTGGTEQYF. DNA of the CDR3: TGCAGCGTTGGGACAGGGGGTACTGAGCAGTACTTC.

Many counts were recorded for this clonotype. The rearrangement links TRBV3-1 to TRBJ2-5; D gene uncertain. Trimming took off 4 bases at V and 3 bases at J, with 12 bases between the two ends. This CDR3 has 14 amino acids. The V gene's germline CDR1 is LGHDT and CDR2 YNNKEL (reference sequence). CDR3 in DNA: TGTGCCAGCAGCCCCAAGGACGTAGAAGAGACCCAGTACTTC. Translated: CASSPKDVEETQYF.

The CDR3 nucleotides are TGTGCCAGCAGCCAATTCGAGGGCACTGAAGCTTTCTTT. Its translation is CASSQFEGTEAFF. The rearrangement uses TRBV14 and TRBJ1-1; D is uncertain. The germline gives CDR1 SGHDN, CDR2 FVKESK. V was clipped by 2 bases and J by 4 bases, with 8 bases between them. The CDR3 loop spans 13 amino acids.

At least ten counts were recorded for this clonotype. This chain joins TRBV7-8 and TRBJ2-7; D ambiguous. Germline V gene data show CDR1 as SGHVS and CDR2 as FQNEAQ. V was trimmed by 3 bases and J by 0 bases, leaving 15 bases between them. The CDR3 has 16 residues. Written as DNA, the CDR3 is TGTGCCAGCAGCTTCGGCGCAGGTAAAAACTCCTACGAGCAGTACTTC. Its translation is CASSFGAGKNSYEQYF.

This clonotype was detected once. The genes are TRBV12-3 or TRBV12-4 and TRBJ2-5; tentatively, D is TRBD1 (6 bases). V was shortened by 3 bases and J by 2 bases, with 13 bases between the two germline ends. The CDR3 is 15 residues long. In DNA form, the CDR3 reads TGTGCCAGCAGTTTTTGGGGGACAAAACAAGAGACCCAGTACTTC. Amino acids: CASSFWGTKQETQYF.